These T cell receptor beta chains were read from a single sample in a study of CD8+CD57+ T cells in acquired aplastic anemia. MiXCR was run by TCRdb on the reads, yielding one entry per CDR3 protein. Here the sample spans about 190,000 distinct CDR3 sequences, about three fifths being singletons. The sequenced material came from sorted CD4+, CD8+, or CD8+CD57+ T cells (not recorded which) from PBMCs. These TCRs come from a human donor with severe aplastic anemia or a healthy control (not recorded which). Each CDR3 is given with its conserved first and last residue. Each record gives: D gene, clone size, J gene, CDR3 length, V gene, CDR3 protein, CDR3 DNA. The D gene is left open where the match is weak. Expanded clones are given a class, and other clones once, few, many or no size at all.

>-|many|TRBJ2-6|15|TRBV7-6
CASSRWGEGANVLTF
TGTGCCAGCAGCCGCTGGGGGGAGGGGGCCAACGTCCTGACTTTC
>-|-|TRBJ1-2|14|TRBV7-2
CASSLSGGVYGYTF
TGTGCCAGCAGCTTATCGGGAGGGGTTTATGGCTACACCTTC
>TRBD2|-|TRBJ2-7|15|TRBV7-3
CASSLSGDHGYEQYF
TGTGCCAGCAGCCTTAGCGGGGACCACGGCTACGAGCAGTACTTC
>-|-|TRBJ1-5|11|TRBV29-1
CSVDAPGPQHF
TGCAGCGTTGATGCCCCGGGGCCCCAGCATTTT
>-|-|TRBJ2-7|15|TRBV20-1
CSARPGRERGAEQYF
TGCAGTGCTAGACCTGGGAGGGAACGGGGGGCTGAGCAGTACTTC
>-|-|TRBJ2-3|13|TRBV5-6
CASSLPVSDTQYF
TGTGCCAGCAGCTTGCCGGTCTCAGATACGCAGTATTTT
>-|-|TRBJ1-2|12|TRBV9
CASSVASGGYTF
TGTGCCAGCAGCGTAGCTTCGGGTGGCTACACCTTC
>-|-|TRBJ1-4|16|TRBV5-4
CASSLAVTALNEKLFF
TGTGCCAGCAGCTTGGCTGTGACAGCCTTAAATGAAAAACTGTTTTTT
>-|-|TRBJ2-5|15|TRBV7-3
CASSLNTGVGETQYF
TGTGCCAGCAGCTTAAACACGGGAGTGGGAGAGACCCAGTACTTC
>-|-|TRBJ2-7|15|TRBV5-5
CASSLEWGPRYEQYF
TGTGCCAGCAGCTTGGAGTGGGGCCCTCGCTACGAGCAGTACTTC
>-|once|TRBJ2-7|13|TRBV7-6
CASSLDRFYEQYF
TGTGCCAGCAGCTTAGACAGGTTCTACGAGCAGTACTTC
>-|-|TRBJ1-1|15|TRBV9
CASSVDWAGNTEAFF
TGTGCCAGCAGCGTAGACTGGGCAGGGAACACTGAAGCTTTCTTT
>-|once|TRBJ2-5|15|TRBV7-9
CASSSGSKRGETQYF
TGTGCCAGCAGCTCGGGGTCTAAACGAGGGGAGACCCAGTACTTC
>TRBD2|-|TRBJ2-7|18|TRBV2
CASHIPGLAGGPRYEQYF
TGTGCCAGCCACATACCGGGACTAGCGGGAGGGCCCCGCTACGAGCAGTACTTC
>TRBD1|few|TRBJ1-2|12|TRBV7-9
CASTLQGGSYTF
TGTGCCAGCACCTTACAGGGGGGTAGCTACACCTTC
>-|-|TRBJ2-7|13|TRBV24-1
CATSVGGTYEQYF
TGTGCCACCAGTGTTGGGGGAACCTACGAGCAGTACTTC
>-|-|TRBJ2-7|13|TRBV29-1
CSVEIGQSYEQYF
TGCAGCGTTGAAATAGGCCAGAGCTACGAGCAGTACTTC
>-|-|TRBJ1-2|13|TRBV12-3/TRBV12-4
CASSLKGPYGYTF
TGTGCCAGCAGTTTAAAAGGGCCCTATGGCTACACCTTC
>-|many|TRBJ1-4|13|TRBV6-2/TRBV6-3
CASSLVWSEKLFF
TGTGCCAGCAGCCTGGTTTGGAGTGAAAAACTGTTTTTT
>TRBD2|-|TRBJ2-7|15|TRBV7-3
CASSPIAGGLYEQYF
TGTGCCAGCAGCCCCATAGCGGGAGGCCTCTACGAGCAGTACTTC
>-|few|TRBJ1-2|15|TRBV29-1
CSVKRWIGVNYGYTF
TGCAGCGTTAAAAGGTGGATAGGGGTAAACTATGGCTACACCTTC
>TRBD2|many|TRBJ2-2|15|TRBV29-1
CSVEGSGGGTGELFF
TGCAGCGTTGAAGGTAGCGGGGGCGGCACCGGGGAGCTGTTTTTT
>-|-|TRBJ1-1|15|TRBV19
CASSIYGVQETEAFF
TGTGCCAGTAGTATATACGGAGTACAGGAAACTGAAGCTTTCTTT
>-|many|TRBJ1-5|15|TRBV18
CASSDPRESDQPQHF
TGTGCCAGCTCGGACCCCAGGGAAAGTGATCAGCCCCAGCATTTT
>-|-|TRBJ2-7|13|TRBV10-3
CAIKDINSYEQYF
TGTGCCATCAAGGACATAAACTCCTACGAGCAGTACTTC
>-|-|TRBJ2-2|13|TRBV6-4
CASSDKGTGELFF
TGTGCCAGCAGTGATAAGGGGACCGGGGAGCTGTTTTTT
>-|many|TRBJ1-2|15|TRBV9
CASSVGDTANYGYTF
TGTGCCAGCAGCGTAGGAGACACAGCTAACTATGGCTACACCTTC
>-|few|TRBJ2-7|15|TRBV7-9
CASTTGHPKDYEQYF
TGTGCCAGCACCACGGGACACCCAAAGGACTACGAGCAGTACTTC
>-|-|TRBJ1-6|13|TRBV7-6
CASSFKSDSPLHF
TGTGCCAGCAGCTTTAAGTCGGATTCACCCCTCCACTTT
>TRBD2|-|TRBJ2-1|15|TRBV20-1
CSARTTSGGYNEQFF
TGCAGTGCTAGGACGACTAGCGGTGGGTACAATGAGCAGTTCTTC